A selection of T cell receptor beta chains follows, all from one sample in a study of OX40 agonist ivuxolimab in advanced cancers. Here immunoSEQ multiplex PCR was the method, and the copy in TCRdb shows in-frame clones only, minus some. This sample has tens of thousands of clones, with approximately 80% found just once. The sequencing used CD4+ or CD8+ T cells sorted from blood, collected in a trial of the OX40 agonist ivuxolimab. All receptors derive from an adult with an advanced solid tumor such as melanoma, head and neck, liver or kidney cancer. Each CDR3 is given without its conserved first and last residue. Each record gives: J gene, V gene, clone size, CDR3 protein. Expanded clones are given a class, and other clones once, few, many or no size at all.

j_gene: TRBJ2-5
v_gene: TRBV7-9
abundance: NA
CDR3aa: ASSVVQETQY

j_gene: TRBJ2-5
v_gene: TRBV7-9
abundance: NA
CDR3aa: ASSPGLAGKGRQETQY

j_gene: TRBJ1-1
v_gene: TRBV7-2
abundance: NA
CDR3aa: ASSLGQGATF

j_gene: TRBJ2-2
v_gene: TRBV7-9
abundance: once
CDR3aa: ASSLGFRTRVMAGELF

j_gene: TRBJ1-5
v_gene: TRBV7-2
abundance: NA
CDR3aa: ASSFLTGDQPQH

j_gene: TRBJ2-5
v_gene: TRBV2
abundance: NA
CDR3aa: ASNPDRGGETQY

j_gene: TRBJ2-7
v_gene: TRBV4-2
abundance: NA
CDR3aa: ASSRGLAGGYSYEQY

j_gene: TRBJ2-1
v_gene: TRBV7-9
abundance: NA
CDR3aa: ASSLRGVSYNEQF

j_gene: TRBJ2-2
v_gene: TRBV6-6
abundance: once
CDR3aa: ASSYGSRNTGELF

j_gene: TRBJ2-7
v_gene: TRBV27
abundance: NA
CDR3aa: ASSWREGPYEQY

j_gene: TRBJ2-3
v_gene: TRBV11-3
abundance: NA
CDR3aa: ASSLMGLNTDTQY

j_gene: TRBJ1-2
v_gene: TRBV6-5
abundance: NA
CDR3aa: ASSYGGGYT

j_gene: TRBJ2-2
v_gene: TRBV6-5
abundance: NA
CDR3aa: ASSYLGQNTGELF

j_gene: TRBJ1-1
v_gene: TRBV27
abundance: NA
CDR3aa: ASSFWWNTEAF